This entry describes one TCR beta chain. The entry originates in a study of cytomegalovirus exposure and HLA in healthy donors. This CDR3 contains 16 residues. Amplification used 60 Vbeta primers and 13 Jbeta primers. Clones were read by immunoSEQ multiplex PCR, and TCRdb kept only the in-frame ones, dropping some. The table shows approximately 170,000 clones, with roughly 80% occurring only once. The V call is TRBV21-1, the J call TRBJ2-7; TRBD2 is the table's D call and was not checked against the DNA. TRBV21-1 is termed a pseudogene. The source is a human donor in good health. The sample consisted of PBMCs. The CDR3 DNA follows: TGTGCCAGCAGCAAAGAGGGACTAGCGGGGGCCCACGAGCAGTACTTC. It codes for CASSKEGLAGAHEQYF.